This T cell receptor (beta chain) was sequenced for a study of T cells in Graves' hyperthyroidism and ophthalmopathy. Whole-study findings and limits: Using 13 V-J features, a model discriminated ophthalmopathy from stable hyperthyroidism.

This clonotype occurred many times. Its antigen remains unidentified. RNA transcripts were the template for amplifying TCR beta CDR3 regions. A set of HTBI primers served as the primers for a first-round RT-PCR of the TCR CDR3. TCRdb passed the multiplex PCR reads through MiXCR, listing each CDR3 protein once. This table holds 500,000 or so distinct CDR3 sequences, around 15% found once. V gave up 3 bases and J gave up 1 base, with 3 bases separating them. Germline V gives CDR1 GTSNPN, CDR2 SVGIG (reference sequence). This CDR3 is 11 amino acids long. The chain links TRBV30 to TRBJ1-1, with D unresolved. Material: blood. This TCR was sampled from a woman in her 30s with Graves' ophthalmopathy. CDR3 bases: TGTGCCTGGAGAGGGAACACTGAAGCTTTCTTT. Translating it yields CAWRGNTEAFF. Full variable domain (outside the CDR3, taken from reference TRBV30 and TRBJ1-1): SQTIHQWPATLVQPVGSPLSLECTVEGTSNPNLYWYRQAAGRGLQLLFYSVGIGQISSEVPQNLSASRPQDRQFILSSKKLLLSDSGFYLCAWRGNTEAFFGQGTRLTVV.